The entry below describes one T cell receptor beta chain. Its antigen specificity is not known. One base away there is no much larger clone; base qualities are not given. The data stem from a study of blood T cell repertoires in COVID-19 (dated by TCRdb to about 2020). General notes on the study: Collaborator samples came from the United States, Italy and Spain and covered acute and convalescent phases of COVID-19. The prospective study material was composed of cDNA or gDNA derived from T cells, B-cell-depleted T cells, or PBMCs. Deeply sampled blood TCRbeta repertoires from subjects exposed to, actively infected with, or recovered from COVID-19 were included in the dataset. A freely available public database, intended as a resource for researchers studying the immune response to SARS-CoV-2, is where the repertoires were released. The samples were drawn from the first 160 participants of the ongoing ImmuneRACE study and from 1,254 subjects provided by 6 global collaborators. Sample metadata almost always included a de-identified subject ID, COVID-19 status, age in years and sex. HLA class I and class II types, where available, came from metadata supplied by the sample provider rather than from assay-based typing.

The immunoSEQ Assay, a bias-controlled multiplex PCR, was used to amplify TCRbeta CDR3 regions from genomic DNA. The authors' pipeline ran thus. Within the assay, amplification of reference gene primers was used to estimate how many nucleated cells each sample contained. To quantify the absolute abundance of each unique TCRbeta CDR3 rearrangement, sequence reads were collapsed and filtered. For each sample, productive Simpson clonality was calculated as the square root of Simpson's diversity index across productive rearrangements. Held by TCRdb, this immuneACCESS table contains in-frame sequences only and omits some clones. Under half of the omission traces to an unresolved V gene where checked; the cause of the rest is unknown. That table gives V, J and clone size, and the DNA gave D and trimming. In all, the sample holds approximately 170,000 clones, and roughly nine tenths of those were seen once. The ten largest account for around 25% of the sample.

Study-wide findings and limitations: The quantity of clinical and demographic metadata differed by source and by participant and was supplied without curation.

Measured from the cysteine to the phenylalanine, the CDR3 is 11 residues long. Just the 33-base CDR3 DNA is kept, in frame starting at base 1. V is trimmed back by 5 bases and J by 6 bases, and the junction contains 1 base that no gene match accounts for. CDR1 SQVTM and CDR2 ANQGSEA were looked up in the germline V gene. Collaborating institutions collected whole blood in K2EDTA tubes following their own protocols. Collaborator samples were shipped for TCRbeta analysis as frozen whole blood, isolated PBMCs, or DNA extracted from either sample type. The receptor was derived from a man in his fifties or sixties with acute or convalescent COVID-19. The V and J segments used are TRBV29-1 and TRBJ1-2, and 9 junctional nucleotides match TRBD1. Source material: peripheral blood. The DNA reads as follows: TGCAGCGTTCGGACAGGGGATGGCTACACCTTC. Its protein reads: CSVRTGDGYTF.